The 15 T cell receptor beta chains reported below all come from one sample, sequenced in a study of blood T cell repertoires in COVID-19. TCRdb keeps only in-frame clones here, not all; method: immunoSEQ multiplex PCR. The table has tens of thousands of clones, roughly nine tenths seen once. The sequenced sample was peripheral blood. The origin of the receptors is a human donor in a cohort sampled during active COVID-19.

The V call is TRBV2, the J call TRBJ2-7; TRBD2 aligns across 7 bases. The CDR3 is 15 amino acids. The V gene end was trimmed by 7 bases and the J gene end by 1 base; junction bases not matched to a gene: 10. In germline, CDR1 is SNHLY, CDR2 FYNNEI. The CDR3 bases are TGTGCCAGCACACACGGGGGGAGGAGGTCCTACGAGCAGTACTTC. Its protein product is CASTHGGRRSYEQYF.

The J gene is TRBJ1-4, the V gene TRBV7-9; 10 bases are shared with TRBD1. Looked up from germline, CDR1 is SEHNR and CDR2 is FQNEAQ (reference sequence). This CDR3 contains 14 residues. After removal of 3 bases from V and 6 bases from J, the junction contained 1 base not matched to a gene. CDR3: CASSFGQGDEKLFF. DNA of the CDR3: TGTGCCAGCAGCTTTGGACAGGGGGATGAAAAACTGTTTTTT.

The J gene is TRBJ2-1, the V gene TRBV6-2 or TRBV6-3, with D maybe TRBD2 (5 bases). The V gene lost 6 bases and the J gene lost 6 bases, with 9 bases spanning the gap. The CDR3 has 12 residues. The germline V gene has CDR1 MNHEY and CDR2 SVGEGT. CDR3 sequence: CASSSSRNEQFF. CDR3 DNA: TGTGCCAGCAGCTCTAGCCGCAATGAGCAGTTCTTC.

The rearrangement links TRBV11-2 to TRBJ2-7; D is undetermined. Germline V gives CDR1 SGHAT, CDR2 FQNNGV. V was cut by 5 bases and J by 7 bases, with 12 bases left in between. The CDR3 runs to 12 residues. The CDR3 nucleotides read TGTGCCAGCAGCCCCGTTACGAGAGAGCAGTACTTC. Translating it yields CASSPVTREQYF. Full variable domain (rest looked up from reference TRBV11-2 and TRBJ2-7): EAGVAQSPRYKIIEKRQSVAFWCNPISGHATLYWYQQILGQGPKLLIQFQNNGVVDDSQLPKDRFSAERLKGVDSTLKIQPAKLEDSAVYLCASSPVTREQYFGPGTRLTVT.

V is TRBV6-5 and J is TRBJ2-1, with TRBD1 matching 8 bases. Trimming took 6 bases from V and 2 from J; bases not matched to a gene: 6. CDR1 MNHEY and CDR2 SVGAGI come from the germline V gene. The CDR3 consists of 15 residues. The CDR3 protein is CASSPQGVPYNEQFF. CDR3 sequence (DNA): TGTGCCAGCAGCCCACAGGGGGTGCCCTACAATGAGCAGTTCTTC.

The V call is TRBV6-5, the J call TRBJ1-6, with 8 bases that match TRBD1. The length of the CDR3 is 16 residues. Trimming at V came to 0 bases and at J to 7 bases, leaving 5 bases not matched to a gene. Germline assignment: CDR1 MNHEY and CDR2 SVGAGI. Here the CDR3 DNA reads TGTGCCAGCAGTTACTCGTCCCGGGACAGGAATTCACCCCTCCACTTT. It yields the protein CASSYSSRDRNSPLHF.

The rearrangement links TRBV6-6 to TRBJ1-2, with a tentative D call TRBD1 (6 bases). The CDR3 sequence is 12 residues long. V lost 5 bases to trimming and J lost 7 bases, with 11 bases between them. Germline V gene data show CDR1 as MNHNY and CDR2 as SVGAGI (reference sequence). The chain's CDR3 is CASSGQSSGYTF. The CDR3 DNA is TGTGCCAGCAGTGGACAGAGCTCTGGCTACACCTTC.

For the CDR3, the DNA is TGTGCCAGTACCCTGGATCGGGGGTACACTGAAGCTTTCTTT. The encoded protein is CASTLDRGYTEAFF. The genes are TRBV19 and TRBJ1-1; TRBD1 might be the D (5 bases). Germline-derived CDR1 and CDR2 are LNHDA and SQIVND (reference sequence). The CDR3 has 14 amino acids. Trimming pared 7 bases from V and 3 bases from J, leaving 15 bases between. The whole variable domain, filled in from reference TRBV19 and TRBJ1-1, reads DGGITQSPKYLFRKEGQNVTLSCEQNLNHDAMYWYRQDPGQGLRLIYYSQIVNDFQKGDIAEGYSVSREKKESFPLTVTSAQKNPTAFYLCASTLDRGYTEAFFGQGTRLTVV.

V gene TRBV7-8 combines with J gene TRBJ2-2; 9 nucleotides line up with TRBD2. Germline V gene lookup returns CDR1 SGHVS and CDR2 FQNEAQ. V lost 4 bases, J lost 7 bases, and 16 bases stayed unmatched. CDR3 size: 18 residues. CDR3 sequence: CASSSKPLAGAGGGELFF. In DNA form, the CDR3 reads TGTGCCAGCAGCTCAAAACCTTTAGCGGGGGCCGGCGGCGGGGAGCTGTTTTTT.

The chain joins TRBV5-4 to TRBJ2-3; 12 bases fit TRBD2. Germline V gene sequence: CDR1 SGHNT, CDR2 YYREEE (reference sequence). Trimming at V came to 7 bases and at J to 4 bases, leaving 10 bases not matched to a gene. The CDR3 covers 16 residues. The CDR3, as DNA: TGTGCCAGCGGCGATACGGGACTAGCGGGTCCAGATACGCAGTATTTT. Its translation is CASGDTGLAGPDTQYF.

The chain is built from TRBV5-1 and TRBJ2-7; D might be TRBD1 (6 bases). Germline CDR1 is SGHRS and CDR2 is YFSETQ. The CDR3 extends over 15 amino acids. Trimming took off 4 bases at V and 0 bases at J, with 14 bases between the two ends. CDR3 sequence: CASSGTGLSSYEQYF. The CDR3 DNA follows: TGCGCCAGCAGCGGAACAGGGCTTTCCTCCTACGAGCAGTACTTC.

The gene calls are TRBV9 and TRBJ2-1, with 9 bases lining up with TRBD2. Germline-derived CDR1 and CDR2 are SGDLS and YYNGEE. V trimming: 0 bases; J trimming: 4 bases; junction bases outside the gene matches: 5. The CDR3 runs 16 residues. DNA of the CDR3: TGTGCCAGCAGCGTAGGTGGAGCGGGGGGTTACAATGAGCAGTTCTTC. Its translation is CASSVGGAGGYNEQFF.

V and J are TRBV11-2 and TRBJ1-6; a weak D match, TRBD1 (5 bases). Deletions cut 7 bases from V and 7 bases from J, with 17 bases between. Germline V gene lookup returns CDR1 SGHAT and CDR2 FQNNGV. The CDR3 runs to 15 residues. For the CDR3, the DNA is TGTGCCAGCACCCTATCCGACAGAACCAATTCACCCCTCCACTTT. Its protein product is CASTLSDRTNSPLHF. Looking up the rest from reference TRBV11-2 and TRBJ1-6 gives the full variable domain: EAGVAQSPRYKIIEKRQSVAFWCNPISGHATLYWYQQILGQGPKLLIQFQNNGVVDDSQLPKDRFSAERLKGVDSTLKIQPAKLEDSAVYLCASTLSDRTNSPLHFGNGTRLTVT.

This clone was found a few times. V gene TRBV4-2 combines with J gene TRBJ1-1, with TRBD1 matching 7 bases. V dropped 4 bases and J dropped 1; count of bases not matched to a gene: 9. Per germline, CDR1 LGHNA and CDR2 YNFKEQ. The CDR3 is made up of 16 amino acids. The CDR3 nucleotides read TGTGCCAGCAGCCCCTCTTTGGAGGGGGCGAACACTGAAGCTTTCTTT. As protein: CASSPSLEGANTEAFF.

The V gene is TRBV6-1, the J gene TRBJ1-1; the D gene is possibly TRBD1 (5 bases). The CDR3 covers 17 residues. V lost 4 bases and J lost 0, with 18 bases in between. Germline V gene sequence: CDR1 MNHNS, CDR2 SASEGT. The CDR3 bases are TGTGCCAGCAGTGGAACGTTCAGGGAGGGAATGAACACTGAAGCTTTCTTT. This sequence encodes CASSGTFREGMNTEAFF.